This TCR beta chain was profiled in a study of blood T cell dynamics during melanoma immunotherapy. Findings of the study overall: The study could not tell melanoma-specific clones from general immune activation.

Data came from immunoSEQ multiplex PCR; TCRdb stores just in-frame clones and leaves some out. Of some 14,000 clones detected, about nine tenths appear once; the ten largest clones hold approximately 6.4%. As regards this clone: Its target is not known.

The germline V gene has CDR1 DFQATT and CDR2 SNEGSKA (reference sequence). CDR3 length: 11 residues. V was shortened by 4 bases and J by 9 bases, with 12 bases between the two germline ends. The time point is: pre-treatment baseline. Disease control meant complete response, partial response or stable disease at 12 weeks. No patient had earlier systemic cancer treatment, concurrent immunosuppressants, or another active cancer. The source is a human donor with melanoma. The source was blood, collected from a patient treated with checkpoint blockade. The chain carries TRBV20-1 and TRBJ1-2; TRBD1 might be the D (6 bases). The CDR3: CSATGAWSYTF. CDR3 bases: TGCAGTGCTACAGGGGCATGGAGCTACACCTTC.